This T cell receptor beta chain is from a study of T cell changes during pregnancy in multiple sclerosis. Libraries were prepared by immunoSEQ multiplex PCR; TCRdb keeps only in-frame clonotypes and omits some of them. Of just under 80,000 clones in the sample, 90% to 95% were seen once. CDR1 and CDR2 (germline): LNHDA, SQIVND (reference sequence). The CDR3 spans 17 residues. V lost 1 base, J lost 0 bases, and 6 bases stayed unmatched. Sample: peripheral blood, taken in the first trimester of pregnancy. The rearrangement uses TRBV19 and TRBJ2-1, with TRBD2 matching 7 bases. The receptor was isolated from a female donor with multiple sclerosis, enrolled in a pregnancy study. The CDR3 spells CASSIVIGLDSYNEQFF. CDR3 DNA sequence: TGTGCCAGTAGTATAGTAATCGGACTAGACTCCTACAATGAGCAGTTCTTC.